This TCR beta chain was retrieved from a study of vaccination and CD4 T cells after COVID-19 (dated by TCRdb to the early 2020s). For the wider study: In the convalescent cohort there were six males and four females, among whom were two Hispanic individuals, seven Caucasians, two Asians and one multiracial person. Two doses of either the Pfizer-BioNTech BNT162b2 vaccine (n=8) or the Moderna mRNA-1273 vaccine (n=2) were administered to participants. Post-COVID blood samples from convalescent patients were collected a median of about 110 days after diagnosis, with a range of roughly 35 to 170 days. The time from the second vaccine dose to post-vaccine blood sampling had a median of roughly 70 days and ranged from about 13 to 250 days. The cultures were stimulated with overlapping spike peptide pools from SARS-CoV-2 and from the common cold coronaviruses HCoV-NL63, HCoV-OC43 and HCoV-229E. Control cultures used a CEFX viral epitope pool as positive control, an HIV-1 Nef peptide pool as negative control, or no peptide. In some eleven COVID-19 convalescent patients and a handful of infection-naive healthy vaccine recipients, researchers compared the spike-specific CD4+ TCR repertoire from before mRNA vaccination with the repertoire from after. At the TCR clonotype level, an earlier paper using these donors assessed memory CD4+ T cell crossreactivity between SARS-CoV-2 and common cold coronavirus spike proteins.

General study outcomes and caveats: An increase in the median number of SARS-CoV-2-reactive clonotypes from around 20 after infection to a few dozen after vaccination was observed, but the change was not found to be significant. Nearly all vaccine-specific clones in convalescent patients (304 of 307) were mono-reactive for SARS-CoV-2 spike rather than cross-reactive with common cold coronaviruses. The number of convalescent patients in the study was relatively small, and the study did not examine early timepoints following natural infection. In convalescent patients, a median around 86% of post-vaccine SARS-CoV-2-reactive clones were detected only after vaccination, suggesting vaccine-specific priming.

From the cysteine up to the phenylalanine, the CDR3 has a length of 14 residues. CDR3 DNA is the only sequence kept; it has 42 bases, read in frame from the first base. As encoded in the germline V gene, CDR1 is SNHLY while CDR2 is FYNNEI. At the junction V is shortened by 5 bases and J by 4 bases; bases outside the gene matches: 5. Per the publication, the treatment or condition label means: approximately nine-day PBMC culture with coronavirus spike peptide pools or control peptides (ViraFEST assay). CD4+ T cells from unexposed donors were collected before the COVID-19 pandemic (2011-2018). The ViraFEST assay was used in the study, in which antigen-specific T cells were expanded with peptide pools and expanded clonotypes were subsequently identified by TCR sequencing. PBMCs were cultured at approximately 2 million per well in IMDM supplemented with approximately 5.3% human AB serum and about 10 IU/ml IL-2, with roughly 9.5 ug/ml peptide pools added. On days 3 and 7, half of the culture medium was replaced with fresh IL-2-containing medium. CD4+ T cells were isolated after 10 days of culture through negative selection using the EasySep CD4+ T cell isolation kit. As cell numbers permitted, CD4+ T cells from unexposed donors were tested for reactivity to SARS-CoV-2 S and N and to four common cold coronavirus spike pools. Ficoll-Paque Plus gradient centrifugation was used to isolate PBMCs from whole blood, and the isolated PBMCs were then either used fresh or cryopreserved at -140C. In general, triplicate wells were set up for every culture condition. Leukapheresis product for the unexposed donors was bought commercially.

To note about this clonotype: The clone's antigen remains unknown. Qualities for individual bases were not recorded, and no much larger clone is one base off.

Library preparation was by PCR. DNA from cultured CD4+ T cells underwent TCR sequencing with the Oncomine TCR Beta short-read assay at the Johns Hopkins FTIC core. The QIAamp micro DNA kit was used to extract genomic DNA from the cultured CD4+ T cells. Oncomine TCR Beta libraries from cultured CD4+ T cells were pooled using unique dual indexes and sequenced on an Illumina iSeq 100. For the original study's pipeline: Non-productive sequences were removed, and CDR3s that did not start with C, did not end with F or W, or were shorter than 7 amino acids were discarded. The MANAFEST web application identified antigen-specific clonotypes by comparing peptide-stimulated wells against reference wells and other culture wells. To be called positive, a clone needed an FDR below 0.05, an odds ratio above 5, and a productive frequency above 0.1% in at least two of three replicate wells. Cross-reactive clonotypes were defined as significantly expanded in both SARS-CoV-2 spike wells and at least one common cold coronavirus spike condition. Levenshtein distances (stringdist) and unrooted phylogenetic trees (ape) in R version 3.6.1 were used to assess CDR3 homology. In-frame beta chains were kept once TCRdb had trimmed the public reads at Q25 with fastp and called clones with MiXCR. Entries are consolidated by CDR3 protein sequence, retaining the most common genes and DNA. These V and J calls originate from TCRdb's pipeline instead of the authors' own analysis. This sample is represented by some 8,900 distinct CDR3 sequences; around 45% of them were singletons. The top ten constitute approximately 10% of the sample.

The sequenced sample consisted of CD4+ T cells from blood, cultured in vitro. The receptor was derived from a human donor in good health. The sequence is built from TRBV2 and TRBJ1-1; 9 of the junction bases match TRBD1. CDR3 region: CASSNGQGTTEAFF. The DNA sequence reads TGTGCCAGCAGTAACGGACAGGGGACCACTGAAGCTTTCTTT.